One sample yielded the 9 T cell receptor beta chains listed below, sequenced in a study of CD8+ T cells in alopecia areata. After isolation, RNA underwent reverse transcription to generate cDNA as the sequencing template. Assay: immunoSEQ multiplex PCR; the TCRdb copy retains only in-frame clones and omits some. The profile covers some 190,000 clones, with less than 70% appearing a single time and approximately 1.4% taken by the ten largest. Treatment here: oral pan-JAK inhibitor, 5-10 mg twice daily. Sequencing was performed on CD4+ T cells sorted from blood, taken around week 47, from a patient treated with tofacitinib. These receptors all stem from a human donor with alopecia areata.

The CDR3: CAWSIWNRGDTEAFF. CDR3 in DNA: TGTGCCTGGAGCATTTGGAACAGGGGGGACACTGAAGCTTTCTTT. The V call is TRBV30, the J call TRBJ1-1, with 8 bases identical to TRBD1. J gave up 3 bases and V 3 bases, and 9 bases lay outside the gene matches. The germline CDR1 and CDR2 sequences are GTSNPN and SVGIG (reference sequence). This CDR3 contains 15 residues.

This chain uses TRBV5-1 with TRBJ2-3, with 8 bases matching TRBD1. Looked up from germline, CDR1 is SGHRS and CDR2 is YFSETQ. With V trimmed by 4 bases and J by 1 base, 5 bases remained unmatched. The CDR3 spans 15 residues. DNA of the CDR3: TGCGCCAGCAGCAGACAGGGGAGCGGCACAGATACGCAGTATTTT. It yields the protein CASSRQGSGTDTQYF.

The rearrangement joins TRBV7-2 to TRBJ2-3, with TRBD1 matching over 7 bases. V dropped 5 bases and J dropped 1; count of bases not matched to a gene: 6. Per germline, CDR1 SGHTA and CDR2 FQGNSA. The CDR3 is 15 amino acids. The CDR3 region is CASSPRGRGTDTQYF. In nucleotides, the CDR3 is TGTGCCAGCAGCCCTAGGGGGCGAGGCACAGATACGCAGTATTTT. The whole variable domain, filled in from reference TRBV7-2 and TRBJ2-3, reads GAGVSQSPSNKVTEKGKDVELRCDPISGHTALYWYRQSLGQGLEFLIYFQGNSAPDKSGLPSDRFSAERTGGSVSTLTIQRTQQEDSAVYLCASSPRGRGTDTQYFGPGTRLTVL.

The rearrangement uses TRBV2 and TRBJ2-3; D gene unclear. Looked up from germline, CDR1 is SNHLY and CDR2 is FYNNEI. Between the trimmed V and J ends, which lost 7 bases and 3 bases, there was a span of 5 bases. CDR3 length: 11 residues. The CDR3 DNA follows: TGTGCCAGCATGACGACAGATACGCAGTATTTT. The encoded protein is CASMTTDTQYF. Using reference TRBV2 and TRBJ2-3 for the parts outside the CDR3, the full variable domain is EPEVTQTPSHQVTQMGQEVILRCVPISNHLYFYWYRQILGQKVEFLVSFYNNEISEKSEIFDDQFSVERPDGSNFTLKIRSTKLEDSAMYFCASMTTDTQYFGPGTRLTVL.

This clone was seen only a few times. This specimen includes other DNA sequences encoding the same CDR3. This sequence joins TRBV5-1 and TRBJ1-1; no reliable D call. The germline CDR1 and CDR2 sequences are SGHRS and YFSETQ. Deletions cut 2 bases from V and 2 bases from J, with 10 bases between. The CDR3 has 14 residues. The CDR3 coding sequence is TGCGCCAGCAGCTTAAACAGCGGAAACACTGAAGCTTTCTTT. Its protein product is CASSLNSGNTEAFF.

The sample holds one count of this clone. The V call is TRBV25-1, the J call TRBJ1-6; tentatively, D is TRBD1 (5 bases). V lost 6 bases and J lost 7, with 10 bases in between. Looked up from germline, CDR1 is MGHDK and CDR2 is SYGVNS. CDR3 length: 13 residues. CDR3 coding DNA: TGTGCCAGCAGCAGGGAGATCAATTCACCCCTCCACTTT. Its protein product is CASSREINSPLHF. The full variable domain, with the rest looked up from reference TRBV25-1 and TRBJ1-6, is EADIYQTPRYLVIGTGKKITLECSQTMGHDKMYWYQQDPGMELHLIHYSYGVNSTEKGDLSSESTVSRIRTEHFPLTLESARPSHTSQYLCASSREINSPLHFGNGTRLTVT.

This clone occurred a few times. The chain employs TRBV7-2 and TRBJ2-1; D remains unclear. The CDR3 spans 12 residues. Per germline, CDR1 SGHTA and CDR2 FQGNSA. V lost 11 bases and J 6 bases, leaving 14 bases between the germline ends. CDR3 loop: CASRRASNEQFF. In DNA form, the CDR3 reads TGTGCCTCCCGGAGAGCGAGCAATGAGCAGTTCTTC.

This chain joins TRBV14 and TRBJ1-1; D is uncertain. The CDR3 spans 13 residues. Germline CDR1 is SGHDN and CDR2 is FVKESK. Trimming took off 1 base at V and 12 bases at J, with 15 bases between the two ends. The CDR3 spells CASSQGSGSRTFF. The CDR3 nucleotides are TGTGCCAGCAGCCAAGGATCAGGAAGCAGAACTTTCTTT. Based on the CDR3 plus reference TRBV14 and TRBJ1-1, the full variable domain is EAGVTQFPSHSVIEKGQTVTLRCDPISGHDNLYWYRRVMGKEIKFLLHFVKESKQDESGMPNNRFLAERTGGTYSTLKVQPAELEDSGVYFCASSQGSGSRTFFGQGTRLTVV.

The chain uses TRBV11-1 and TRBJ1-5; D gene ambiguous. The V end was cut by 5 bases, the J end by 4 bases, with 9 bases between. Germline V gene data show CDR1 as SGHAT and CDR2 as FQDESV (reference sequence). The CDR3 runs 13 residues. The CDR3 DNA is TGTGCCAGCAGCCCAGGCGTTAATCAGCCCCAGCATTTT. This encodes CASSPGVNQPQHF.